This T cell receptor beta chain comes out of a study of sequential checkpoint blockade in melanoma. The wider study: Arm A got nivolumab then ipilimumab; arm B the reverse, 1:1. Each arm's sequence ended with maintenance nivolumab.

J was trimmed by 0 bases and V by 6 bases; bases with no gene match: 2. CDR3 length equals 13 residues. CDR1 is SQVTM, CDR2 ANQGSEA, per germline. Clones were sequenced by immunoSEQ multiplex PCR, and TCRdb holds only the in-frame ones, with some missing. Here the sample spans around 20,000 clones, 75% to 90% being singletons. Documented treatment: randomized to nivolumab then ipilimumab (arm A) or the reverse (arm B). This receptor was taken from a human donor with melanoma. The source was CD8+ T cells sorted from blood (inferred from file names), collected from a patient given nivolumab and ipilimumab in sequence. The V call is TRBV29-1, the J call TRBJ2-7; 10 nucleotides agree with TRBD2. This CDR3 reads CSVGTSDSYEQYF. CDR3 coding DNA: TGCAGCGTCGGGACTAGCGACTCCTACGAGCAGTACTTC.